The entry below describes one T cell receptor beta chain. The source of the sample is a study of long-term antiretroviral therapy in people with HIV. Version v3.0 of the immunoSEQ assay ran at survey level. Generated by immunoSEQ multiplex PCR, the TCRdb table keeps only in-frame clones and is missing some. The data contain 23,000 or so clones, 90% to 95% of them seen just once; the ten biggest clones take up less than 9.5%. Trimming took 0 bases from V and 5 from J; bases not matched to a gene: 5. Germline V gene lookup returns CDR1 LNHNV and CDR2 YYDKDF (reference sequence). CDR3 size: 15 residues. The input for sequencing was unsorted PBMCs, taken 7.6 years after starting antiretroviral therapy. V and J are TRBV15 and TRBJ2-5; TRBD2 matches at 8 bases. This TCR was sampled from a woman aged 40 to 50 with HIV. CDR3 bases: TGTGCCACCAGCAGAGATTTACTAGCGGATGAGACCCAGTACTTC. Its translation: CATSRDLLADETQYF.